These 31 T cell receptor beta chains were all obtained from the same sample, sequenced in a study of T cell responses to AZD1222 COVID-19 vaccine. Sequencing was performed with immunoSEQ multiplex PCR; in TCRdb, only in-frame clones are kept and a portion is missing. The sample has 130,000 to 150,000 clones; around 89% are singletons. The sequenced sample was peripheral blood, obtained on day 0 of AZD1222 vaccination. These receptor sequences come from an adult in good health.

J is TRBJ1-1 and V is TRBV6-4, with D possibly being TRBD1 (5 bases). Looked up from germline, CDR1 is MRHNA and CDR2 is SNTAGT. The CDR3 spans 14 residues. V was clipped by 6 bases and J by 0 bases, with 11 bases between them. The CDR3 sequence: CASRPGPLNTEAFF. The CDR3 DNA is TGTGCCAGCAGGCCGGGACCGTTGAACACTGAAGCTTTCTTT.

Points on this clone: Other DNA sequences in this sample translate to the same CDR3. CDR3 loop: CASSFAGKMNTEAFF. In DNA form, the CDR3 reads TGTGCCAGCAGTTTTGCAGGGAAGATGAACACTGAAGCTTTCTTT. The chain joins TRBV28 to TRBJ1-1, with D possibly TRBD1 on 5 matching bases. The CDR3 covers 15 residues. V lost 3 bases and J lost 0, with 11 bases in between. The germline V gene encodes CDR1 MDHEN and CDR2 SYDVKM. Together with reference TRBV28 and TRBJ1-1, the CDR3 gives the full variable domain: DVKVTQSSRYLVKRTGEKVFLECVQDMDHENMFWYRQDPGLGLRLIYFSYDVKMKEKGDIPEGYSVSREKKERFSLILESASTNQTSMYLCASSFAGKMNTEAFFGQGTRLTVV.

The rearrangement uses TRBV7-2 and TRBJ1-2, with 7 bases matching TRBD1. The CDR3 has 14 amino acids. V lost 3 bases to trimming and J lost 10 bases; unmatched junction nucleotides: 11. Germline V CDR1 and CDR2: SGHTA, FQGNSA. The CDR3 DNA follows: TGTGCCAGCAGCTTCGCCGAGGGGGCCGCTCCCTACACCTTC. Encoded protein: CASSFAEGAAPYTF.

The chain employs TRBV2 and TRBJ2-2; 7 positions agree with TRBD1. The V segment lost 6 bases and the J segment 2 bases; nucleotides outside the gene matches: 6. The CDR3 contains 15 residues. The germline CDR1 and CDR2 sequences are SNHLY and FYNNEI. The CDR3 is CASRGDRVNTGELFF. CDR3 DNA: TGTGCCAGCAGGGGAGACAGGGTTAACACCGGGGAGCTGTTTTTT. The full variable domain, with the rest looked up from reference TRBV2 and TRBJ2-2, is EPEVTQTPSHQVTQMGQEVILRCVPISNHLYFYWYRQILGQKVEFLVSFYNNEISEKSEIFDDQFSVERPDGSNFTLKIRSTKLEDSAMYFCASRGDRVNTGELFFGEGSRLTVL.

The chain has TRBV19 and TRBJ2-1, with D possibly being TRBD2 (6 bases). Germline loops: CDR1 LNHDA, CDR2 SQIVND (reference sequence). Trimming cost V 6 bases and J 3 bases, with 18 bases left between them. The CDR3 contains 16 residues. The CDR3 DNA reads TGTGCCAGTAGCCCCGGACTATCCCGTCTCTACAATGAGCAGTTCTTC. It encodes CASSPGLSRLYNEQFF.

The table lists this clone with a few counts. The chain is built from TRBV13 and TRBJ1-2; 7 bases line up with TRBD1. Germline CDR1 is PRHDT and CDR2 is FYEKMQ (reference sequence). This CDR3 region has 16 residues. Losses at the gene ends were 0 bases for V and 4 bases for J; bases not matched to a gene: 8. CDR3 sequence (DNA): TGTGCCAGCAGCTTAGGGAAGGGAGGGGGCCTCTATGGCTACACCTTC. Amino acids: CASSLGKGGGLYGYTF.

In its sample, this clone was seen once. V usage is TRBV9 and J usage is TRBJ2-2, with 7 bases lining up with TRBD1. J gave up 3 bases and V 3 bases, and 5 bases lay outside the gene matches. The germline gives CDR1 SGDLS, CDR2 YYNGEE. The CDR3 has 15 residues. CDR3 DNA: TGTGCCAGCAGCGCCCAGACAGGGTACACCGGGGAGCTGTTTTTT. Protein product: CASSAQTGYTGELFF. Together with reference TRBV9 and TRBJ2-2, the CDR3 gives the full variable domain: DSGVTQTPKHLITATGQRVTLRCSPRSGDLSVYWYQQSLDQGLQFLIQYYNGEERAKGNILERFSAQQFPDLHSELNLSSLELGDSALYFCASSAQTGYTGELFFGEGSRLTVL.

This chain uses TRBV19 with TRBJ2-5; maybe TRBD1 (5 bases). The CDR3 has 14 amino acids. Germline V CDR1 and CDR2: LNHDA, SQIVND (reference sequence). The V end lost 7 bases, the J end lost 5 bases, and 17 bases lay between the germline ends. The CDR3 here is CASKSLQAGETQYF. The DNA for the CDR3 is TGTGCCAGTAAGTCTTTACAGGCCGGGGAGACCCAGTACTTC. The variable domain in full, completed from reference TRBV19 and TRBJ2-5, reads DGGITQSPKYLFRKEGQNVTLSCEQNLNHDAMYWYRQDPGQGLRLIYYSQIVNDFQKGDIAEGYSVSREKKESFPLTVTSAQKNPTAFYLCASKSLQAGETQYFGPGTRLLVL.

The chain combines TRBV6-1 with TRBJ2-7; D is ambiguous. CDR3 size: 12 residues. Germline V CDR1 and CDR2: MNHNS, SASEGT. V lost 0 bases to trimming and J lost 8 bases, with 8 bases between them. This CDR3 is CASSEARKKQYF. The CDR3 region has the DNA TGTGCCAGCAGTGAAGCGCGGAAGAAGCAGTACTTC.

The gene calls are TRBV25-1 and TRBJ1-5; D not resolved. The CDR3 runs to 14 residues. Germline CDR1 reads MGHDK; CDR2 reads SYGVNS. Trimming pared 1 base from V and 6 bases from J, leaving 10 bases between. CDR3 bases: TGTGCCAGCAGTGAATCGGGGAGTCCTCAGCCCCAGCATTTT. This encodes CASSESGSPQPQHF.

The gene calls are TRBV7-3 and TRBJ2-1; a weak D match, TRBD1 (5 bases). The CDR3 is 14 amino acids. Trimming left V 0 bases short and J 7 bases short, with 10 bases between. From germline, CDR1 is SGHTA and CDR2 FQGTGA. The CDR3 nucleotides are TGTGCCAGCAGCTTAACCGGACAAAGGAATGAGCAGTTCTTC. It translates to CASSLTGQRNEQFF. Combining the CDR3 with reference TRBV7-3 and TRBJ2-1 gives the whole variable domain GAGVSQTPSNKVTEKGKYVELRCDPISGHTALYWYRQSLGQGPEFLIYFQGTGAADDSGLPNDRFFAVRPEGSVSTLKIQRTERGDSAVYLCASSLTGQRNEQFFGPGTRLTVL.

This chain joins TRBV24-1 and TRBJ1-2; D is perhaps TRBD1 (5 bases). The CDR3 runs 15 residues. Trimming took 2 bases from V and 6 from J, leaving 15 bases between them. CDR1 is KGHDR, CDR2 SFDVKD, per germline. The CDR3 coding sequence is TGTGCCACCAGTGATTCACCCAGGGTGGAAAATGGCTACACCTTC. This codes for CATSDSPRVENGYTF.

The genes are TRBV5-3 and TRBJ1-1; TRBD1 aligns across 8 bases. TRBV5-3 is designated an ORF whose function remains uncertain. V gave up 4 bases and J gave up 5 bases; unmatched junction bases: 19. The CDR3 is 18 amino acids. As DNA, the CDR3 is TGTGCCAGAAGCACCACCGGGGCAGGGGGCGAGAAGAGAACTGAAGCTTTCTTT. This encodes CARSTTGAGGEKRTEAFF.

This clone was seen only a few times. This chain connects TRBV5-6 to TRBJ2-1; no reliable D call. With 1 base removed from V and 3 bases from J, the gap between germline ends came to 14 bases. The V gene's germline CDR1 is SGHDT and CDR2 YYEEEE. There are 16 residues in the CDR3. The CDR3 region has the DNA TGTGCCAGCAGCTTGTTAGGATCCAACGTCTACAATGAGCAGTTCTTC. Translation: CASSLLGSNVYNEQFF.

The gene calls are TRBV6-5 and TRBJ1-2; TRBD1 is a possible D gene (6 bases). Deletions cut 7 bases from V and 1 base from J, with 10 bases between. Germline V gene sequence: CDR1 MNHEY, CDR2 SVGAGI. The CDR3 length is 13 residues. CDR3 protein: CASTRQVNYGYTF. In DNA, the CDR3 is TGTGCCAGCACGCGACAGGTTAACTATGGCTACACCTTC.

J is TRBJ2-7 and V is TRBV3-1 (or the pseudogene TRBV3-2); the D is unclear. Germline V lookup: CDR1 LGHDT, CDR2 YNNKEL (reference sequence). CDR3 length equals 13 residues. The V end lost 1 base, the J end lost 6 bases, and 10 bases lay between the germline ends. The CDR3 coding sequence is TGTGCCAGCAGCCAAGCCGAGTGGGGCGAGCAGTACTTC. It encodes CASSQAEWGEQYF.

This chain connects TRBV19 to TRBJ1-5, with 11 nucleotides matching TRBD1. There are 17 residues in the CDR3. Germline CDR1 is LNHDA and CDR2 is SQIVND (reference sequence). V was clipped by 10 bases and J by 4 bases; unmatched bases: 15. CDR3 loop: CATSRVVGQGVNQPQHF. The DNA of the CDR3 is TGTGCCACCTCCAGGGTGGTGGGACAGGGGGTTAATCAGCCCCAGCATTTT. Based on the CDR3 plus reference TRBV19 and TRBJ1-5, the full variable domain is DGGITQSPKYLFRKEGQNVTLSCEQNLNHDAMYWYRQDPGQGLRLIYYSQIVNDFQKGDIAEGYSVSREKKESFPLTVTSAQKNPTAFYLCATSRVVGQGVNQPQHFGDGTRLSIL.

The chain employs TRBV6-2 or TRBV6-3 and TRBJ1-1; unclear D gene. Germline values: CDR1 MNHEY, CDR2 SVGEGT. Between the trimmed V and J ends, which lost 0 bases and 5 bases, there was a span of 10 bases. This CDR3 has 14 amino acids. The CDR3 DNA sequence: TGTGCCAGCAGTTACTCGGAAGGGTGGACTGAAGCTTTCTTT. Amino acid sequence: CASSYSEGWTEAFF.

Here the CDR3 DNA reads TGTGCCAGCAGCTCAGGGACGGGGGGCCCGGCCTGGGGCCCAGATACGCAGTATTTT. Translation: CASSSGTGGPAWGPDTQYF. This rearrangement joins TRBV5-5 to TRBJ2-3; TRBD2 might be the D (7 bases). Trimming pared 3 bases from V and 4 bases from J, leaving 27 bases between. CDR3 length: 19 residues. The germline CDR1 and CDR2 sequences are SGHKS and YYEKEE (reference sequence).

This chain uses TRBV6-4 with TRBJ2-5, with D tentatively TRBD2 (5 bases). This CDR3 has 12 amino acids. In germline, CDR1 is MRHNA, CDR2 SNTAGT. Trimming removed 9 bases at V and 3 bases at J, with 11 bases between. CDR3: CARWRPKETQYF. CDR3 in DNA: TGTGCCAGGTGGAGGCCGAAAGAGACCCAGTACTTC.

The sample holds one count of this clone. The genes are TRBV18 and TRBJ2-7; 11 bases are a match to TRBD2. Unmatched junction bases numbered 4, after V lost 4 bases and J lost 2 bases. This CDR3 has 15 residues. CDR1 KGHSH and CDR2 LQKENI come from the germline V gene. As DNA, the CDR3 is TGTGCCAGCTCACAAGGACTAGCGGGCCCCTACGAGCAGTACTTC. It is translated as CASSQGLAGPYEQYF.

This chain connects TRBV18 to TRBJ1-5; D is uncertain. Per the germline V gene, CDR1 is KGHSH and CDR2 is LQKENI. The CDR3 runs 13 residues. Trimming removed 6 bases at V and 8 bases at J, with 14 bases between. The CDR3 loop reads CASSSGLDEPQHF. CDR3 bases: TGTGCCAGCTCGAGCGGCCTGGATGAGCCCCAGCATTTT.

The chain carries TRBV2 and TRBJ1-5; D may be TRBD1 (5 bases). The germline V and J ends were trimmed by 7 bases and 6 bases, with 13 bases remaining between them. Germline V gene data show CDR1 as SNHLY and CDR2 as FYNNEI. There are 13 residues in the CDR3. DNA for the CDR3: TGTGCCAGCATGTCAGGGTTCGGTCAGCCCCAGCATTTT. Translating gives CASMSGFGQPQHF.

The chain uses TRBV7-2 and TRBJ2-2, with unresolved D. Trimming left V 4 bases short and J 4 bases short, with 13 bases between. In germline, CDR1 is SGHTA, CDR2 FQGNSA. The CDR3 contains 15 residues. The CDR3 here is CASSSDPLTTGELFF. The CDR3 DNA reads TGTGCCAGCAGCTCGGACCCTTTAACCACCGGGGAGCTGTTTTTT.

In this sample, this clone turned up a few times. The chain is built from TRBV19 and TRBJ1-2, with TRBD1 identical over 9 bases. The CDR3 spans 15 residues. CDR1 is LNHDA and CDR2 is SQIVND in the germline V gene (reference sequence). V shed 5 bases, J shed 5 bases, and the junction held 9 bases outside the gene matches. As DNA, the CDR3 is TGTGCCAGTAGTGCCCGGGACAGGGCTCTTTATGGCTACACCTTC. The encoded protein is CASSARDRALYGYTF.

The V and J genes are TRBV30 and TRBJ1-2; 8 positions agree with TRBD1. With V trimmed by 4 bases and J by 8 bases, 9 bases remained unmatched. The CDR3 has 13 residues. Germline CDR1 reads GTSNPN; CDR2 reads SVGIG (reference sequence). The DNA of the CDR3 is TGTGCCTGGACAGGGGGCCTCCTTTTAGGCTACACCTTC. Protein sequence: CAWTGGLLLGYTF.

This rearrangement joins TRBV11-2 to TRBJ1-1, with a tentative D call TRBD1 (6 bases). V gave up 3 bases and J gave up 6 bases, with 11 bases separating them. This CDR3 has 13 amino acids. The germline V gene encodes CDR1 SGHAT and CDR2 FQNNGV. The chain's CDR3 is CASSFGGGAEAFF. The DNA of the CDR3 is TGTGCCAGCAGCTTCGGGGGGGGCGCTGAAGCTTTCTTT.

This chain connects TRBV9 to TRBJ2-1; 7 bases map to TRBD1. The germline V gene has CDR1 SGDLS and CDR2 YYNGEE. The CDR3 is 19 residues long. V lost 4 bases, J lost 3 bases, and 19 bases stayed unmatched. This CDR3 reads CASSPRQGRSSVLYNEQFF. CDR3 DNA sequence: TGTGCCAGCAGCCCCCGACAGGGTAGATCTTCGGTCCTCTACAATGAGCAGTTCTTC.

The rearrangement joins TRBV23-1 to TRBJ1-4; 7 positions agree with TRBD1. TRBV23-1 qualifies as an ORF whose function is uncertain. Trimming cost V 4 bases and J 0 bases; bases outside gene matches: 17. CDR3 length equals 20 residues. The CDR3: CASSLCRGTECCATNEKLFF. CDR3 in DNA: TGCGCCAGCAGTCTATGCAGGGGGACTGAATGTTGTGCAACTAATGAAAAACTGTTTTTT.

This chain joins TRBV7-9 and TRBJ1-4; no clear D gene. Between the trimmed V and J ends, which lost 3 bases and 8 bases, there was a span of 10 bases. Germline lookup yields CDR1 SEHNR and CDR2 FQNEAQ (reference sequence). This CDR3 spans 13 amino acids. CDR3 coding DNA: TGTGCCAGCAGCTTCGGAGGTTCGGAAAAACTGTTTTTT. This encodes CASSFGGSEKLFF. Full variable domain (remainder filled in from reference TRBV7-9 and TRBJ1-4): DTGVSQNPRHKITKRGQNVTFRCDPISEHNRLYWYRQTLGQGPEFLTYFQNEAQLEKSRLLSDRFSAERPKGSFSTLEIQRTEQGDSAMYLCASSFGGSEKLFFGSGTQLSVL.

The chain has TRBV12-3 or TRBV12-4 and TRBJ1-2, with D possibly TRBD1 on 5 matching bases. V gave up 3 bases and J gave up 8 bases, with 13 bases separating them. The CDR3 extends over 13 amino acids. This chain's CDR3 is CASSFYHQGGYTF. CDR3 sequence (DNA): TGTGCCAGCAGTTTTTACCACCAGGGAGGCTACACCTTC.